Following are 6 T cell receptor beta chains from one sample sequenced in a study of T cell responses to AZD1222 COVID-19 vaccine. Clones were sequenced by immunoSEQ multiplex PCR, and TCRdb holds only the in-frame ones, with some missing. This sample yields 140,000 to 150,000 clones, of which 88% are seen a single time; about 5% belongs to the top ten. Sequenced material: peripheral blood, taken 28 days after the second dose of the MenACWY control vaccine. These receptors were obtained from an adult who received the MenACWY meningococcal vaccine as a control.

The chain recombines TRBV5-6 with TRBJ2-4; 7 bases map to TRBD1. The CDR3 sequence is 15 residues long. The trim removed 4 bases at V and 0 bases at J, leaving 4 bases unmatched. Germline CDR1 SGHDT, CDR2 YYEEEE. CDR3 bases: TGTGCCAGCAGCGACGACAGGGCAGCCAAAAACATTCAGTACTTC. It encodes CASSDDRAAKNIQYF.

The chain combines TRBV9 with TRBJ2-2, with D tentatively TRBD1 (5 bases). The CDR3 contains 17 residues. The V gene lost 0 bases and the J gene lost 4 bases, with 16 bases spanning the gap. Germline CDR1 is SGDLS and CDR2 is YYNGEE. The CDR3 region is CASSVDPGYRGTGELFF. Here the CDR3 DNA reads TGTGCCAGCAGCGTAGATCCCGGTTATAGGGGCACCGGGGAGCTGTTTTTT. Drawing the rest from reference TRBV9 and TRBJ2-2, the complete variable domain is DSGVTQTPKHLITATGQRVTLRCSPRSGDLSVYWYQQSLDQGLQFLIQYYNGEERAKGNILERFSAQQFPDLHSELNLSSLELGDSALYFCASSVDPGYRGTGELFFGEGSRLTVL.

The count of this clone is one. J is TRBJ1-6 and V is TRBV10-2; 9 nucleotides agree with TRBD1. CDR3 length equals 15 residues. The ends lost 3 bases at V and 5 bases at J; junction bases unmatched: 2. Per the germline V gene, CDR1 is WSHSY and CDR2 is SAAADI. As DNA, the CDR3 is TGCGCCAGCAGTGACCGGGACAGGGATAATTCACCCCTCCACTTT. It translates to CASSDRDRDNSPLHF.

Relative to its sample, this clone is medium-sized. This chain joins TRBV4-2 and TRBJ2-7; maybe TRBD2 (6 bases). Germline V lookup: CDR1 LGHNA, CDR2 YNFKEQ. The CDR3 totals 12 residues. The V end lost 3 bases, the J end lost 7 bases, and 10 bases lay between the germline ends. The CDR3 spells CASSQVGGEQYF. CDR3 nucleotide sequence: TGTGCCAGCAGCCAGGTGGGAGGAGAGCAGTACTTC.

V usage is TRBV5-1 and J usage is TRBJ2-5; D ambiguous. Looked up from germline, CDR1 is SGHRS and CDR2 is YFSETQ. The CDR3 runs 12 residues. The V gene lost 4 bases and the J gene lost 0 bases, with 4 bases spanning the gap. CDR3 protein: CASSPNQETQYF. The CDR3 region has the DNA TGCGCCAGCAGCCCGAACCAAGAGACCCAGTACTTC.

The chain couples TRBV29-1 to TRBJ2-1; D may correspond to TRBD1 or TRBD2 (5 bases each). Trimming pared 3 bases from V and 2 bases from J, leaving 14 bases between. The CDR3 has 15 residues. Germline CDR1 reads SQVTM; CDR2 reads ANQGSEA. The CDR3 DNA reads TGCAGCGTTGAGGGGACCGACCTAACCTACAATGAGCAGTTCTTC. It is translated as CSVEGTDLTYNEQFF.